This TCR beta chain was identified during a study of T-cell memory formation after mild COVID-19 (dated by TCRdb to the early 2020s). Study-wide context: TCR sequence clusters from the two donors were largely donor specific. T-cell clones expanding and contracting after mild COVID-19 in two donors were tracked by longitudinal TCRalpha and TCRbeta repertoire sequencing. The cohort comprised two young, previously healthy adult volunteers, one female and one male. Summary of the overall study and its limitations: Some responding clones were detected in pre-infection memory, which suggested that pre-existing cross-reactive memory T cells had joined the SARS-CoV-2 response. Contracting CD4+ clones appeared mostly in the CM and EM memory subsets, whereas CD8+ clones were enriched in EMRA. Only a couple of mild cases were covered in the study, and larger cohorts including severe cases with pre-infection samples were considered necessary. Clones that contracted from day 15 to 85 showed balanced CD4/CD8 phenotypes, whereas a second wave of clones that expanded from day 15 to 37 leaned towards CD4+. The second-wave clones that peaked on day 37 were not confirmed to be SARS-CoV-2 specific.

Turning to this clonotype: Its antigen is not yet known. Base qualities are missing; no much larger clone stands one base away.

Reads for this sample came from an Illumina NovaSeq 6000. Using 5'RACE with constant-segment primers, TCRalpha and TCRbeta cDNA libraries were constructed, with sample barcodes and unique molecular identifiers added in the process. RNA was extracted from every sample with Trizol reagent. The libraries were amplified in two PCR steps, and the second step added a second sample barcode and Illumina TruSeq adapters. Sequencing of the libraries was done on an Illumina NovaSeq, producing 2 x 150 bp paired-end reads. The paper's processing steps were these. Demultiplexing of reads and collapsing into UMI-guided consensus sequences were performed with migec v1.2.7. With mixcr v2.1.11, UMI consensuses were aligned to TRA and TRB V and J templates and assembled into clonotypes. Expanded or contracted clonotypes were those called significant by both edgeR and NoisET, with noise models trained on biological replicates. For edgeR calls, the thresholds were a false discovery rate-adjusted p below 0.01 and a log2 fold-change of 1. As an exploratory analysis of dynamics, PCA with hierarchical clustering was applied to max-normalized trajectories of the 1000 most abundant clonotypes. Separately sequenced CD4+ and CD8+ repertoires were used to assign a CD4 or CD8 phenotype to each responding clone. The public reads were reprocessed in TCRdb via fastp at Q25 and MiXCR, keeping in-frame beta chains. Rows with a matching CDR3 protein are joined into one entry that keeps the most common DNA and genes. TCRdb's processing, not the authors', yielded these V and J calls. Counted in this sample were hundreds of thousands of distinct CDR3 sequences; about 23% of them appeared once. The ten largest clones capture roughly an eighth of the sample.

CDR1 and CDR2 were assigned from the germline V gene as MNHEY and SVGAGI. Including the terminal cysteine and phenylalanine, the CDR3 comprises 15 residues. Only the CDR3 part of the read is kept: 45 bases, read in frame from the first base. V and J are truncated by 0 bases and 8 bases respectively, leaving an intervening sequence of 14 bases. PBMCs were isolated by Ficoll-Paque density gradient centrifugation. This receptor was identified in an adult woman who had mild COVID-19 (a few samples of this study predate the infection). The sample titles of this study are shuffled in the database, so cell type and time point are left out; the donor was told from shared clones. The sample taken for sequencing was PBMCs or a T cell subset sorted from them (not recorded which). The chain is encoded by TRBV6-5 joined to TRBJ2-1, and possibly TRBD1, on 5 matching bases. The sequence in DNA is TGTGCCAGCAGTTACTCGAATAGGGGCGGCGATGAGCAGTTCTTC. This sequence encodes CASSYSNRGGDEQFF.